Below are 25 T cell receptor beta chains sequenced from a single sample in a study of blood T cell repertoires in COVID-19. TCRdb keeps only in-frame clones here, not all; method: immunoSEQ multiplex PCR. Among hundreds of thousands of clones listed, over 75% were seen once. Sequencing input: peripheral blood. Source of these receptors: a woman aged 55-69 years with acute or convalescent COVID-19.

The chain carries TRBV10-3 and TRBJ1-1, with TRBD1 identical over 9 bases. Germline values: CDR1 ENHRY, CDR2 SYGVKD. The CDR3 runs 16 residues. Germline trimming cut 4 bases from V and 0 bases from J; bases unmatched to any gene: 6. CDR3 DNA sequence: TGTGCCATCAGTGCAGGACAGGGGCGCATGAACACTGAAGCTTTCTTT. As protein: CAISAGQGRMNTEAFF.

The chain joins TRBV5-1 to TRBJ2-3, with 8 bases matching TRBD1. This CDR3 is built from 15 residues. With V trimmed by 3 bases and J by 1 base, 4 bases remained unmatched. Germline V gene lookup returns CDR1 SGHRS and CDR2 YFSETQ. DNA of the CDR3: TGCGCCAGCAGCTCCCGGGACAGGCGCACAGATACGCAGTATTTT. Amino acids: CASSSRDRRTDTQYF. Supplemented by reference TRBV5-1 and TRBJ2-3, the full variable domain reads KAGVTQTPRYLIKTRGQQVTLSCSPISGHRSVSWYQQTPGQGLQFLFEYFSETQRNKGNFPGRFSGRQFSNSRSEMNVSTLELGDSALYLCASSSRDRRTDTQYFGPGTRLTVL.

This rearrangement joins TRBV5-1 to TRBJ1-5; D call uncertain. Deletions cut 4 bases from V and 2 bases from J, with 13 bases between. The CDR3 length is 15 residues. Germline V CDR1 and CDR2: SGHRS, YFSETQ. CDR3 bases: TGCGCCAGCAGCAGCCTCGGGGAGGGCAATCAGCCCCAGCATTTT. It encodes CASSSLGEGNQPQHF.

This rearrangement joins TRBV18 to TRBJ1-1, with D perhaps TRBD1 (5 bases). CDR1 KGHSH and CDR2 LQKENI come from the germline V gene. The CDR3 runs 13 residues. With 3 bases removed from V and 10 bases from J, the gap between germline ends came to 15 bases. The CDR3 bases are TGTGCCAGCTCACCGCTCATAGGGGAGGTAGCTTTCTTT. Its protein is CASSPLIGEVAFF. Variable domain in full (rest from reference TRBV18 and TRBJ1-1): NAGVMQNPRHLVRRRGQEARLRCSPMKGHSHVYWYRQLPEEGLKFMVYLQKENIIDESGMPKERFSAEFPKEGPSILRIQQVVRGDSAAYFCASSPLIGEVAFFGQGTRLTVV.

The J gene is TRBJ1-2, the V gene TRBV4-1; no firm D call. The V gene lost 1 base and the J gene lost 8 bases, with 8 bases spanning the gap. This CDR3 is built from 12 residues. Germline-derived CDR1 and CDR2 are MGHRA and YSYEKL. The CDR3 loop reads CASSQVPGGYTF. CDR3 DNA sequence: TGCGCCAGCAGCCAAGTCCCAGGAGGCTACACCTTC.

CDR3: CATARTGQYYGYTF. The CDR3 DNA follows: TGTGCCACCGCACGGACAGGCCAGTACTATGGCTACACCTTC. The chain links TRBV5-6 to TRBJ1-2, with 7 bases fitting TRBD1. Unmatched junction bases numbered 11, after V lost 9 bases and J lost 3 bases. The CDR3 is made up of 14 amino acids. From germline, CDR1 is SGHDT and CDR2 YYEEEE.

The rearrangement joins TRBV5-4 to TRBJ2-1, with D unresolved. The CDR3 totals 13 residues. V gave up 3 bases and J gave up 10 bases, with 14 bases separating them. Germline assignment: CDR1 SGHNT and CDR2 YYREEE (reference sequence). The CDR3 nucleotides are TGTGCCAGCAGCTACGACGACCTGGAGGAGCAGTTCTTC. Translation gives CASSYDDLEEQFF.

This rearrangement joins TRBV7-8 to TRBJ2-5, with D possibly being TRBD2 (5 bases). This CDR3 has 15 amino acids. V was shortened by 1 base and J by 4 bases, with 13 bases between the two germline ends. Germline lookup yields CDR1 SGHVS and CDR2 FQNEAQ. The CDR3 DNA sequence: TGTGCCAGCAGCTTAGTGGGAGCTTCGACAGAGACCCAGTACTTC. Protein product: CASSLVGASTETQYF.

This clone was counted a few times. V usage is TRBV5-4 and J usage is TRBJ2-7; tentatively, D is TRBD1 (7 bases). Trimming removed 4 bases at V and 3 bases at J, with 17 bases between. Germline V CDR1 and CDR2: SGHNT, YYREEE (reference sequence). The CDR3 covers 15 residues. The CDR3 loop reads CASSPGGSHLYEQYF. The CDR3 DNA reads as TGTGCCAGCAGCCCAGGGGGGTCGCACCTCTACGAGCAGTACTTC.

This sequence joins TRBV15 and TRBJ1-3; 12 positions match TRBD1. The CDR3 consists of 16 residues. V shed 3 bases, J shed 4 bases, and the junction held 4 bases outside the gene matches. The germline CDR1 and CDR2 sequences are LNHNV and YYDKDF (reference sequence). In DNA form, the CDR3 reads TGTGCCACCAGCAGGGGACAGGGGGCGTCCGGAAACACCATATATTTT. Protein: CATSRGQGASGNTIYF.

The chain couples TRBV7-8 to TRBJ2-3, with 14 bases lining up with TRBD2. J gave up 3 bases and V 7 bases, and 15 bases lay outside the gene matches. Germline-derived CDR1 and CDR2 are SGHVS and FQNEAQ. This CDR3 is 19 amino acids long. The CDR3 DNA is TGTGCCAGCAAACGAGCGACTAGCGGGAGGGCCGGGAGTACAGATACGCAGTATTTT. Translated, it gives CASKRATSGRAGSTDTQYF. Combining the CDR3 with reference TRBV7-8 and TRBJ2-3 gives the whole variable domain GAGVSQSPRYKVAKRGQDVALRCDPISGHVSLFWYQQALGQGPEFLTYFQNEAQLDKSGLPSDRFFAERPEGSVSTLKIQRTQQEDSAVYLCASKRATSGRAGSTDTQYFGPGTRLTVL.

The genes are TRBV10-3 and TRBJ2-1; TRBD2 aligns across 9 bases. This CDR3 has 17 amino acids. The V and J ends lost 0 bases and 10 bases, in that order; junction bases with no gene match: 13. In germline, CDR1 is ENHRY, CDR2 SYGVKD. The CDR3 nucleotides read TGTGCCATCAGTGAGTCGCGGGGCGGGAGGGGAGACGTGGAGCAGTTCTTC. It specifies CAISESRGGRGDVEQFF.

CDR3 nucleotides: TGTGCCAGCACCCAAAGCATCAGGGGGCGAGGAAACACTGAAGCTTTCTTT. It codes for CASTQSIRGRGNTEAFF. V usage is TRBV7-2 and J usage is TRBJ1-1, with TRBD1 identical over 8 bases. In germline, CDR1 is SGHTA, CDR2 FQGNSA. The CDR3 has 17 amino acids. Trimming at V came to 7 bases and at J to 2 bases, leaving 15 bases not matched to a gene.

The chain uses TRBV3-1 (or the pseudogene TRBV3-2) and TRBJ2-1; a possible D gene is TRBD2 (6 bases). This CDR3 region has 15 residues. The V gene's germline CDR1 is LGHDT and CDR2 YNNKEL (reference sequence). V was pared by 4 bases and J by 6 bases, with 16 bases between. This CDR3 is CASSLSRGVINEQFF. CDR3 nucleotides: TGTGCCAGCAGCCTTAGTCGCGGGGTAATCAATGAGCAGTTCTTC.

This clone was detected once. CDR3 DNA sequence: TGCGCCAGCAGTGAGTCTGGAGGGCCTCCCGGGGAGCTGTTTTTT. It translates to CASSESGGPPGELFF. The genes are TRBV10-1 and TRBJ2-2, with D tentatively TRBD2 (6 bases). Germline V gene lookup returns CDR1 WNHNN and CDR2 SYGVQD (reference sequence). This CDR3 contains 15 residues. V lost 0 bases and J lost 6, with 11 bases in between.

The chain uses TRBV5-4 and TRBJ2-3; TRBD2 agrees at 11 bases. The CDR3 loop spans 15 amino acids. Trimming removed 4 bases from V and 5 bases from J; junction bases left unmatched: 6. CDR1 is SGHNT, CDR2 YYREEE, per germline (reference sequence). CDR3 amino acids: CASSVSGGGGDTQYF. The CDR3 DNA follows: TGTGCCAGCAGCGTTAGCGGGGGGGGCGGAGATACGCAGTATTTT.

The chain couples TRBV2 to TRBJ1-1, with TRBD1 as a possible D gene (6 bases). The germline gives CDR1 SNHLY, CDR2 FYNNEI. This CDR3 region has 14 residues. Trimming stripped 3 bases from V and 1 base from J, with 9 bases between. The CDR3 sequence: CASSEQQGNTEAFF. For the CDR3, the DNA is TGTGCCAGCAGTGAGCAACAGGGGAACACTGAAGCTTTCTTT.

The CDR3 is CASSLAEGPGDQPQHF. The CDR3 bases are TGTGCCAGCAGCTTAGCGGAGGGGCCTGGGGATCAGCCCCAGCATTTT. The chain is built from TRBV7-9 and TRBJ1-5; perhaps TRBD1 as D (5 bases). Germline-derived CDR1 and CDR2 are SEHNR and FQNEAQ (reference sequence). The CDR3 is made up of 16 amino acids. The V end lost 0 bases, the J end lost 5 bases, and 14 bases lay between the germline ends.

The rearrangement uses TRBV7-2 and TRBJ1-2, with TRBD1 matching 8 bases. In germline, CDR1 is SGHTA, CDR2 FQGNSA. The CDR3 totals 14 residues. The ends lost 5 bases at V and 8 bases at J; junction bases unmatched: 10. The CDR3 DNA is TGTGCCAGCAGCCCCACCAGACAGGGGCGAGGCTACACCTTC. This sequence encodes CASSPTRQGRGYTF.

The chain's CDR3 is CASSLGAGTGDYEQYF. The CDR3 coding sequence is TGTGCCAGCAGCTTAGGCGCCGGGACAGGGGACTACGAGCAGTACTTC. The chain couples TRBV11-2 to TRBJ2-7, with 10 bases lining up with TRBD1. Germline CDR1 reads SGHAT; CDR2 reads FQNNGV. The CDR3 loop spans 16 amino acids. The V and J ends lost 1 base and 3 bases, in that order; junction bases with no gene match: 6.

The V and J genes are TRBV28 and TRBJ1-1; D perhaps matches TRBD1 (6 bases). Trimming removed 6 bases from V and 6 bases from J, with 14 bases in between. The CDR3 spans 13 residues. CDR1 and CDR2 (germline): MDHEN, SYDVKM. The chain's CDR3 is CASRQGNIAEAFF. CDR3 DNA sequence: TGTGCCAGCAGACAGGGTAATATCGCTGAAGCTTTCTTT.

This chain joins TRBV15 and TRBJ2-3; 9 bases line up with TRBD1. With 9 bases clipped from V and 0 bases from J, the junction kept 4 bases outside the gene matches. CDR1 and CDR2 from the germline V gene are LNHNV and YYDKDF (reference sequence). The CDR3 sequence is 14 residues long. The CDR3 coding sequence is TGTGCCACACAACAGGGGGCTAGCACAGATACGCAGTATTTT. Its protein is CATQQGASTDTQYF.

The rearrangement uses TRBV3-1 (or the pseudogene TRBV3-2) and TRBJ2-1; 8 bases are shared with TRBD2. Germline loops: CDR1 LGHDT, CDR2 YNNKEL (reference sequence). This CDR3 comprises 17 residues. J gave up 4 bases and V 0 bases, and 8 bases lay outside the gene matches. The CDR3 sequence is CASSQDIGAGGYNEQFF. The CDR3 nucleotides read TGTGCCAGCAGCCAAGATATCGGGGCGGGGGGTTACAATGAGCAGTTCTTC.

This sequence joins TRBV7-9 and TRBJ2-1; 7 bases match TRBD2. The CDR3 covers 15 residues. Looked up from germline, CDR1 is SEHNR and CDR2 is FQNEAQ (reference sequence). After removal of 4 bases from V and 2 bases from J, the junction contained 5 bases not matched to a gene. This CDR3 reads CASSSGGTTYNEQFF. The CDR3 nucleotides read TGTGCCAGCAGCTCCGGGGGGACTACCTACAATGAGCAGTTCTTC.

The chain is built from TRBV11-3 and TRBJ2-3, with unresolved D. The CDR3 extends over 13 amino acids. Trimming took off 0 bases at V and 6 bases at J, with 7 bases between the two ends. CDR1 is SGHNT, CDR2 YENEEA, per germline. The CDR3 nucleotides read TGTGCCAGCAGCTTAGACCATCCCGATACGCAGTATTTT. Translating it yields CASSLDHPDTQYF. Based on the CDR3 plus reference TRBV11-3 and TRBJ2-3, the full variable domain is EAGVVQSPRYKIIEKKQPVAFWCNPISGHNTLYWYLQNLGQGPELLIRYENEEAVDDSQLPKDRFSAERLKGVDSTLKIQPAELGDSAVYLCASSLDHPDTQYFGPGTRLTVL.